The entry below describes one TCR beta chain. The antigen is unknown. The sample belongs to a study of graft-versus-host responses after intestinal transplantation. Study-wide context: Grafts that recipients had were multivisceral, liver-intestinal, or isolated intestinal transplants. All of the recipients had induction that used anti-thymocyte globulin, then tacrolimus and steroids for roughly three years.

Using immunoSEQ multiplex PCR, the repertoire was profiled, and TCRdb retains in-frame clones only, with some absent. Of under 45,000 clones in the sample, roughly nine tenths were seen once. V was shortened by 0 bases and J by 9 bases, with 8 bases between the two germline ends. In germline, CDR1 is MGHRA, CDR2 YSYEKL. The CDR3 has 12 residues. Whole-study results and caveats: Where graft-donor T cell macrochimerism was present, patients had high graft-versus-host to host-versus-graft clonal ratios in allografts. Recipient marrow showed GvH clones, some seen first in ileum or blood.

Sequenced here: PBMCs, sampled just under 270 days after transplant. V usage is TRBV4-1 and J usage is TRBJ2-5; D is possibly TRBD1 (6 bases). The sequence was obtained from a human patient who received an intestinal transplant, so some T cells may come from the graft donor. The CDR3 region has the DNA TGCGCCAGCAGCCAAGATGGACAGTCCCAGTACTTC. Translating it yields CASSQDGQSQYF.